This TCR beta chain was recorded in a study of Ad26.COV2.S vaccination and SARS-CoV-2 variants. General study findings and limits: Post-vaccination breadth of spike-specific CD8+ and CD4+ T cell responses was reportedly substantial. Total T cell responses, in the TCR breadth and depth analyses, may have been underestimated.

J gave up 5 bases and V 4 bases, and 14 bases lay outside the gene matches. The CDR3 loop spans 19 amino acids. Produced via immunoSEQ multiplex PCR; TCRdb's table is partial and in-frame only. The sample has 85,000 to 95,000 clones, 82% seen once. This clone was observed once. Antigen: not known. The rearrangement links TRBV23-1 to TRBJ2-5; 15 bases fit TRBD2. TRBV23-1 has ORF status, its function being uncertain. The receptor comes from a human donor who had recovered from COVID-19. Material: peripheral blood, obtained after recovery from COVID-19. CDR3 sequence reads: CASSLHPGLAGGCWETQYF. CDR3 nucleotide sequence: TGCGCCAGCAGTCTACACCCCGGACTAGCGGGAGGGTGCTGGGAGACCCAGTACTTC.